A selection of T cell receptor beta chains follows, all from one sample in a study of human T cells and chemical hapten exposure. In TCRdb, the RACE reads were re-called with MiXCR into one record per CDR3 protein. The data show 50,000 to 80,000 distinct CDR3 sequences, around 10% seen once. The material sequenced was whole blood, taken in connection with sensitization to the hapten diphenylcyclopropenone (DPC). These receptors came from a woman aged 25 to 39 with alopecia areata. Some clones in this sample may be carry-over from other donors' samples. Both conserved end residues are part of each CDR3. Fields, in order: D gene, J gene, clone size, V gene, CDR3 protein, CDR3 DNA. The D gene is left open where the match is weak. A clone size is listed for some rows: how often the clone was seen (once, few, many), or a class if it is expanded.

d_call: NA
j_call: TRBJ2-7
clone_size: many
v_call: TRBV6-2/TRBV6-3
cdr3_aa: CASSGGPHEQYF
cdr3_nt: TGTGCCAGCAGCGGCGGACCACACGAGCAGTACTTC

d_call: TRBD1
j_call: TRBJ2-5
clone_size: NA
v_call: TRBV29-1
cdr3_aa: CSVVSGGREETQYF
cdr3_nt: TGCAGCGTTGTCTCAGGGGGTCGCGAAGAGACCCAGTACTTC

d_call: TRBD1
j_call: TRBJ2-1
clone_size: NA
v_call: TRBV28
cdr3_aa: CASNIGGQGNEQFF
cdr3_nt: TGTGCCAGCAATATTGGGGGACAGGGGAATGAGCAGTTCTTC

d_call: NA
j_call: TRBJ2-1
clone_size: many
v_call: TRBV6-2/TRBV6-3
cdr3_aa: CASRRAGLSDEQFF
cdr3_nt: TGTGCCAGCAGACGAGCGGGTCTTAGCGATGAGCAGTTCTTC

d_call: NA
j_call: TRBJ1-1
clone_size: NA
v_call: TRBV10-2
cdr3_aa: CASSDASRTNTEAFF
cdr3_nt: TGCGCCAGCAGTGACGCCAGCCGTACGAACACTGAAGCTTTCTTT

d_call: TRBD2
j_call: TRBJ2-3
clone_size: few
v_call: TRBV20-1
cdr3_aa: CSASRLAGGLTDTQYF
cdr3_nt: TGCAGTGCTAGCCGGCTAGCGGGGGGTCTCACAGATACGCAGTATTTT

d_call: TRBD2
j_call: TRBJ2-1
clone_size: many
v_call: TRBV28
cdr3_aa: CASSFSSGQPYNEQFF
cdr3_nt: TGTGCCAGCAGTTTTAGTAGCGGGCAACCCTACAATGAGCAGTTCTTC

d_call: TRBD1
j_call: TRBJ2-2
clone_size: NA
v_call: TRBV18
cdr3_aa: CASSPAHGQGTGELFF
cdr3_nt: TGTGCCAGCTCACCGGCCCACGGACAGGGCACCGGGGAGCTGTTTTTT

d_call: TRBD1
j_call: TRBJ1-6
clone_size: many
v_call: TRBV30
cdr3_aa: CAWRPSGGPSPLHF
cdr3_nt: TGTGCCTGGCGCCCCTCAGGGGGGCCTTCACCCCTCCACTTT

d_call: NA
j_call: TRBJ2-1
clone_size: few
v_call: TRBV19
cdr3_aa: CASLSSYNEQFF
cdr3_nt: TGTGCCAGTCTGAGCTCCTACAATGAGCAGTTCTTC

d_call: TRBD2
j_call: TRBJ2-7
clone_size: few
v_call: TRBV28
cdr3_aa: CASVKSGRFYEQYF
cdr3_nt: TGTGCCAGCGTGAAGAGCGGGAGGTTCTACGAGCAGTACTTC

d_call: NA
j_call: TRBJ2-3
clone_size: NA
v_call: TRBV5-4
cdr3_aa: CASSLAGAGSTDTQYF
cdr3_nt: TGTGCCAGCAGCTTGGCCGGGGCGGGTAGCACAGATACGCAGTATTTT

d_call: NA
j_call: TRBJ2-3
clone_size: few
v_call: TRBV7-2
cdr3_aa: CASTYGSTDTQYF
cdr3_nt: TGTGCCAGCACATACGGGAGCACAGATACGCAGTATTTT

d_call: NA
j_call: TRBJ1-2
clone_size: NA
v_call: TRBV6-5
cdr3_aa: CASSFRGRSAYGYTF
cdr3_nt: TGTGCCAGCAGTTTCAGGGGCCGCTCCGCCTATGGCTACACCTTC

d_call: TRBD2
j_call: TRBJ2-7
clone_size: NA
v_call: TRBV20-1
cdr3_aa: CSALLAGANEQYF
cdr3_nt: TGCAGTGCTTTACTAGCGGGAGCGAACGAGCAGTACTTC

d_call: NA
j_call: TRBJ1-2
clone_size: NA
v_call: TRBV4-3
cdr3_aa: CASSQDGQDPNYGYTF
cdr3_nt: TGCGCCAGCAGCCAAGATGGGCAGGACCCTAACTATGGCTACACCTTC

d_call: NA
j_call: TRBJ1-1
clone_size: many
v_call: TRBV6-2/TRBV6-3
cdr3_aa: CASSPYSGTYNMNTEAFF
cdr3_nt: TGTGCCAGCAGTCCCTACTCCGGGACATACAACATGAACACTGAAGCTTTCTTT

d_call: NA
j_call: TRBJ1-6
clone_size: few
v_call: TRBV11-2
cdr3_aa: CASSSPNSPLHF
cdr3_nt: TGTGCCAGCAGCTCCCCTAATTCACCCCTCCACTTT

d_call: NA
j_call: TRBJ2-5
clone_size: NA
v_call: TRBV6-5
cdr3_aa: CASSYSPVGHQETQYF
cdr3_nt: TGTGCCAGCAGTTACTCGCCCGTGGGCCATCAAGAGACCCAGTACTTC

d_call: TRBD1
j_call: TRBJ1-6
clone_size: few
v_call: TRBV6-1
cdr3_aa: CASSLDRVAYNSPLHF
cdr3_nt: TGTGCCAGCAGCTTGGACAGGGTAGCCTATAATTCACCCCTCCACTTT

d_call: TRBD2
j_call: TRBJ2-1
clone_size: NA
v_call: TRBV20-1
cdr3_aa: CSASMASGSESEQFF
cdr3_nt: TGCAGTGCTAGTATGGCTAGCGGGAGTGAGAGTGAGCAGTTCTTC

d_call: NA
j_call: TRBJ2-2
clone_size: many
v_call: TRBV5-4
cdr3_aa: CATVRAGTGELFF
cdr3_nt: TGTGCCACCGTGAGGGCGGGCACCGGGGAGCTGTTTTTT

d_call: NA
j_call: TRBJ1-5
clone_size: NA
v_call: TRBV30
cdr3_aa: CAWSPPGLGNQPQHF
cdr3_nt: TGTGCCTGGAGTCCGCCGGGCCTAGGGAATCAGCCCCAGCATTTT

d_call: NA
j_call: TRBJ1-5
clone_size: few
v_call: TRBV12-3/TRBV12-4
cdr3_aa: CASGRQSQPQHF
cdr3_nt: TGTGCCAGCGGGAGACAGTCTCAGCCCCAGCATTTT

d_call: NA
j_call: TRBJ2-1
clone_size: few
v_call: TRBV7-3
cdr3_aa: CASSLNGPTRDEQFF
cdr3_nt: TGTGCCAGCAGCTTGAATGGACCAACTCGTGATGAGCAGTTCTTC

d_call: NA
j_call: TRBJ1-6
clone_size: NA
v_call: TRBV6-1
cdr3_aa: CASSEKGNSSPLHF
cdr3_nt: TGTGCCAGCAGTGAAAAGGGGAATAGTTCACCCCTCCACTTT

d_call: NA
j_call: TRBJ2-3
clone_size: NA
v_call: TRBV3-2
cdr3_aa: CASRQDMRADTQYF
cdr3_nt: TGTGCCAGCAGACAAGACATGAGGGCAGATACGCAGTATTTT